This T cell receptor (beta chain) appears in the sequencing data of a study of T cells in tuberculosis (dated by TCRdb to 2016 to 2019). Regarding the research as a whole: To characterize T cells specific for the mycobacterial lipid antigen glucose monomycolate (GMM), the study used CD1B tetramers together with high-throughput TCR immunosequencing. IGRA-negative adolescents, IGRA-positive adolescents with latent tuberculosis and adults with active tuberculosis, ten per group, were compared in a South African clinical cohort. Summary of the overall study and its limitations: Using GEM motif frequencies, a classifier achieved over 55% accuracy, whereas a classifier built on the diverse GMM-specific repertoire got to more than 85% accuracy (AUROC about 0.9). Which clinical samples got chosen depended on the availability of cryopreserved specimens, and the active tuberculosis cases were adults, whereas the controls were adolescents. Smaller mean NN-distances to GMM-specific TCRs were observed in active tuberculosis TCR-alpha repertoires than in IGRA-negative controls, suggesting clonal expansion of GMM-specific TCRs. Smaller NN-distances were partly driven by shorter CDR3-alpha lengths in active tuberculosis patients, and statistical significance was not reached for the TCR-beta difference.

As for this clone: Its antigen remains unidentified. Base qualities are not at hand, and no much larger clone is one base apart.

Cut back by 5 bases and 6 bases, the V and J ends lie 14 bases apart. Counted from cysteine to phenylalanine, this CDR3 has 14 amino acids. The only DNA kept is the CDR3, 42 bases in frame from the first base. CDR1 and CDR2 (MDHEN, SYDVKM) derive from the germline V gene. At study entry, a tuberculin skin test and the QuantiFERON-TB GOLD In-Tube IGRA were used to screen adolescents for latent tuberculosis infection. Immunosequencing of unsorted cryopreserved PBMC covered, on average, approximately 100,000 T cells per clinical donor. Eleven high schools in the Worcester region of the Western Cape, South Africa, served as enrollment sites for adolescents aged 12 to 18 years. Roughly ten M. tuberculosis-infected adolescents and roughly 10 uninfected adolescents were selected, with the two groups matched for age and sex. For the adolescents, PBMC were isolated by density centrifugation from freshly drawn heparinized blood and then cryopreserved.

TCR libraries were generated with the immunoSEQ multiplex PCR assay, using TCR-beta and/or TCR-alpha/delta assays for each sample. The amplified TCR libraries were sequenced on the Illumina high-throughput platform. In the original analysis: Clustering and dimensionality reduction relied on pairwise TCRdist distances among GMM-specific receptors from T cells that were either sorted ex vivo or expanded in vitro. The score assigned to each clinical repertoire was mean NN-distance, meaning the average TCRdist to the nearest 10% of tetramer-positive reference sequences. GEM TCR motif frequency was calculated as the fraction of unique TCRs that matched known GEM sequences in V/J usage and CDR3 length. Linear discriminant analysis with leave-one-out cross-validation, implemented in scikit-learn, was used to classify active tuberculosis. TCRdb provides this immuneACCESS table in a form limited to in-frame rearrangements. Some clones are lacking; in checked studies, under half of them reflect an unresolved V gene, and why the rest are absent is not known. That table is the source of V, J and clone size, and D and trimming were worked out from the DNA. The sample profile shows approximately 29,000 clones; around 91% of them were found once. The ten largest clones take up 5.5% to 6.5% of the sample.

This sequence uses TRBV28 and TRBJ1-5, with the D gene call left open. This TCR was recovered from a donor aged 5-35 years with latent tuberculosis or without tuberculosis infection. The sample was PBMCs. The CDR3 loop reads CASSRRPIVQPQHF. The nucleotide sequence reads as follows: TGTGCCAGCAGTCGGCGGCCCATCGTTCAGCCCCAGCATTTT.